This T cell receptor (beta chain) was captured by sequencing in a study of blood T cell repertoires in COVID-19. The germline V gene has CDR1 LNHDA and CDR2 SQIVND (reference sequence). V lost 3 bases and J lost 4, with 14 bases in between. The CDR3 extends over 15 amino acids. Participants, 18 to 89 years old, spanned 25 or so US areas. Original methodology: By means of reference gene primer amplification, nucleated cell counts were estimated. Assay used: immunoSEQ multiplex PCR; TCRdb lists only in-frame clones, some missing. V and J calls plus clone size are reproduced from that table; the DNA served to infer D and trimming. The data hold about 370,000 clones, with around 91% observed a single time.

This receptor was identified in a man between 18 and 29 years old who had recovered from COVID-19. The material sequenced was PBMCs or T cells enriched from blood (not recorded which). The chain has TRBV19 and TRBJ2-3, with a possible D match to TRBD1 (5 bases). CDR3 nucleotide sequence: TGTGCCAGTAGTATGGGGCAGGGTGGTGCAGATACGCAGTATTTT. Encoded protein: CASSMGQGGADTQYF.